This TCR beta chain was found in a study of blood T cells in healthy people across ages. Study-wide points: Investigators treated diversity estimates from one million T cells as underestimates. Unknown donor CMV status possibly confounded expanded clonotype changes. TCR beta diversity was tightly associated with the proportion of naive T cells.

Then a second PCR, running roughly 6 to 12 cycles, was carried out with a sample-barcoded 5' primer and a J-beta primer mix. One entry per CDR3 protein, called by TCRdb with MiXCR from the 5' RACE reads. The sample includes 750,000 to 950,000 distinct CDR3 sequences, roughly 29% of them seen just once. The CDR3 loop spans 14 amino acids. With V trimmed by 7 bases and J by 5 bases, 6 bases remained unmatched. This clonotype has ten or more counts. Its matching antigen is unknown. These sequences were also reported in another study, on T cells of mothers and their children. That investigation notes: Whether pairs are related or unrelated, thymic selection shapes their TCR recombination output in much the same way.

This receptor was taken from a woman aged 40 to 50 in good health. The chain has TRBV12-3 or TRBV12-4 and TRBJ2-1; TRBD1 matches at 9 bases. Sequenced input: blood. The CDR3: CASNPGQGNNEQFF. The DNA for the CDR3 is TGTGCCAGCAATCCGGGACAGGGCAACAATGAGCAGTTCTTC.